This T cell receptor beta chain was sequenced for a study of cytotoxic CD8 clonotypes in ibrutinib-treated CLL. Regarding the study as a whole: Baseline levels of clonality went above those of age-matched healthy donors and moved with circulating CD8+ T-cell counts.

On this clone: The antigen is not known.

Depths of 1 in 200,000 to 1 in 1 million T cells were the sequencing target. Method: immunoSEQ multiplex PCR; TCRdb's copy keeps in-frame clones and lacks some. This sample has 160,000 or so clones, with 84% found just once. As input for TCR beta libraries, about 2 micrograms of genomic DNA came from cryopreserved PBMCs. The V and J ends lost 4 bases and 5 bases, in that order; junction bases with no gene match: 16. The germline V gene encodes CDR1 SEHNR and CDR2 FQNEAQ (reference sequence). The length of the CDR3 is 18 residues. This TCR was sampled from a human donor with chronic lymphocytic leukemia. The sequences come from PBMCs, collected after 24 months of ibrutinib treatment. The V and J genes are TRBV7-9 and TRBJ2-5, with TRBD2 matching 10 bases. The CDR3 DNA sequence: TGTGCCAGCAGCTCCTCCCCGGGGAGCGGGAGGGCGTTGGAGACCCAGTACTTC. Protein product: CASSSSPGSGRALETQYF. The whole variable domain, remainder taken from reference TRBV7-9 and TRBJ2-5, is DTGVSQNPRHKITKRGQNVTFRCDPISEHNRLYWYRQTLGQGPEFLTYFQNEAQLEKSRLLSDRFSAERPKGSFSTLEIQRTEQGDSAMYLCASSSSPGSGRALETQYFGPGTRLLVL.